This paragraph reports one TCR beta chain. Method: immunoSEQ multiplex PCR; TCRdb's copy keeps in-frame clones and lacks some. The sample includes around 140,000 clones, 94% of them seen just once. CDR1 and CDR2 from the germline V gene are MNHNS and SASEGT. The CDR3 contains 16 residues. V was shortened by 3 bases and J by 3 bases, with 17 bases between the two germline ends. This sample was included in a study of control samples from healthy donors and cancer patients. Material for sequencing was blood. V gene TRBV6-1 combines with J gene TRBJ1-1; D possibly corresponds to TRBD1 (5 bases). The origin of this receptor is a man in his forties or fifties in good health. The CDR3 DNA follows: TGTGCCAGCAGTGAGGGACTCTCGAAAGGGTACACTGAAGCTTTCTTT. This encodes CASSEGLSKGYTEAFF.